These 29 T cell receptor beta chains came from one sample sequenced in a study of T cells expressing NK-cell markers (TCRdb year 2020). Library generation was performed with 5' RACE. The listed sequencing device is Illumina HiSeq 2000. Following TCRdb reprocessing, every CDR3 protein sequence forms one entry, and DNA is not provided. This sample's table contains fewer than 400,000 distinct CDR3 sequences. 5.2% of the sample goes to the ten largest clones. The specimen sequenced was blood T cells: a sorted CD56 or NKG2C T cell subset, CD4+ or CD8+ T cells, or bulk PBMC T cells (not recorded which). The receptor set was obtained from a man aged 18-70 years in good health.

The chain joins TRBV5-1 to TRBJ2-7; the TCRdb call, TRBD1, lacks DNA for checking. The V gene's germline CDR1 is SGHRS and CDR2 YFSETQ. The CDR3 totals 15 residues. CDR3: CASSSGTGKTHEQYF. Full variable domain (outside the CDR3, taken from reference TRBV5-1 and TRBJ2-7): KAGVTQTPRYLIKTRGQQVTLSCSPISGHRSVSWYQQTPGQGLQFLFEYFSETQRNKGNFPGRFSGRQFSNSRSEMNVSTLELGDSALYLCASSSGTGKTHEQYFGPGTRLTVT.

The chain uses TRBV2 and TRBJ1-2. This CDR3 is built from 14 residues. Germline CDR1 is SNHLY and CDR2 is FYNNEI. CDR3 sequence reads: CVSSIGPVNYGYTF.

The CDR3 sequence is CSAPPSGGQSSYNEQFF. This chain joins TRBV20-1 and TRBJ2-1; TCRdb's D call of TRBD2 is untestable without DNA. This CDR3 is built from 17 residues. Germline V gives CDR1 DFQATT, CDR2 SNEGSKA (reference sequence).

The chain joins TRBV7-6 to TRBJ2-1; TCRdb selects TRBD1, and the lack of DNA leaves this call unchecked. Germline V gene data show CDR1 as SGHVS and CDR2 as FNYEAQ. This CDR3 has 15 amino acids. The CDR3 protein is CASSLTPGQGYEQFF.

The J gene is TRBJ2-2, the V gene TRBV12-3 or TRBV12-4; TCRdb selects TRBD1, and the lack of DNA leaves this call unchecked. CDR3 length equals 17 residues. The CDR3 reads CASSKRRGGTNTGELFF.

The gene calls are TRBV24-1 and TRBJ2-1; TCRdb picks TRBD2, but there is no DNA to check that call. This CDR3 spans 13 amino acids. CDR1 KGHDR and CDR2 SFDVKD come from the germline V gene. This CDR3 reads CATSSRGYNEQFF.

This sequence joins TRBV3-1 and TRBJ2-1; TCRdb selects TRBD2, and the lack of DNA leaves this call unchecked. The CDR3 spans 16 residues. From germline, CDR1 is LGHDT and CDR2 YNNKEL (reference sequence). CDR3 in amino acids: CASSQPARRGVNEQFF.

The chain recombines TRBV20-1 with TRBJ2-7. This CDR3 has 14 residues. In germline, CDR1 is DFQATT, CDR2 SNEGSKA (reference sequence). CDR3 amino acids: CSAREYPSSYEQYF.

CDR3 sequence reads: CASSTLRTGGRGTQYF. This chain joins TRBV28 and TRBJ2-3; TCRdb lists TRBD1, though no DNA is available to test this call. The germline CDR1 and CDR2 sequences are MDHEN and SYDVKM. The CDR3 totals 16 residues.

The chain is built from TRBV3-1 and TRBJ2-5. The CDR3 is made up of 17 amino acids. Looked up from germline, CDR1 is LGHDT and CDR2 is YNNKEL (reference sequence). CDR3 region: CASSQKTNFVVKETQYF.

The rearrangement links TRBV21-1 to TRBJ1-6; there is no DNA to check the TCRdb D call of TRBD1. TRBV21-1 is noted as a pseudogene. There are 14 residues in the CDR3. The CDR3 loop is CASSSGTVNSPLHF.

The chain carries TRBV20-1 and TRBJ1-1; TCRdb proposes TRBD1, but this gene call is untestable without DNA. The CDR3 has 15 residues. Germline CDR1 is DFQATT and CDR2 is SNEGSKA (reference sequence). The CDR3 loop reads CSARNPGQRDTEAFF.

The gene calls are TRBV3-1 and TRBJ2-7; there is no DNA to check the TCRdb D call of TRBD2. Germline assignment: CDR1 LGHDT and CDR2 YNNKEL (reference sequence). CDR3 size: 16 residues. CDR3 in amino acids: CASSPFRASDHYEQYF.

The CDR3 region is CASRAVGGGRGYEQYF. The J gene is TRBJ2-7, the V gene TRBV27; TCRdb lists TRBD1, though no DNA is available to test this call. From germline, CDR1 is MNHEY and CDR2 SMNVEV (reference sequence). This CDR3 is 16 amino acids long.

The chain links TRBV2 to TRBJ1-1. Germline-derived CDR1 and CDR2 are SNHLY and FYNNEI. This CDR3 has 14 residues. CDR3 sequence: CASSESLWDTEAFF.

V usage is TRBV6-5 and J usage is TRBJ2-2; TCRdb's D call, TRBD1, is unchecked because there is no DNA. The CDR3 loop spans 16 amino acids. Germline V lookup: CDR1 MNHEY, CDR2 SVGAGI. The CDR3 sequence is CASSPLSGQITGELFF.

J is TRBJ1-5 and V is TRBV29-1; TCRdb lists TRBD1, though no DNA is available to test this call. Germline V gene data show CDR1 as SQVTM and CDR2 as ANQGSEA. This CDR3 contains 16 residues. CDR3 in amino acids: CSVGTGRHPPAQPQHF.

The V gene is TRBV4-2, the J gene TRBJ2-1; TCRdb picks TRBD2, but there is no DNA to check that call. The CDR3 is 16 residues long. Germline V gives CDR1 LGHNA, CDR2 YNFKEQ. CDR3 residues: CASSQAGSGGAYEQFF.

The CDR3 reads CSARTPGQGNEQFF. The chain has TRBV20-1 and TRBJ2-1; TCRdb outputs TRBD1, but without DNA this stays unchecked. CDR1 DFQATT and CDR2 SNEGSKA come from the germline V gene (reference sequence). CDR3 length: 14 residues.

V is TRBV12-5 and J is TRBJ2-1; without DNA, the TCRdb call of TRBD1 cannot be checked. The CDR3 length is 15 residues. The germline CDR1 and CDR2 sequences are LGHNT and FRNRAP. CDR3 sequence reads: CASGPPSGGEGEQFF.

This chain links TRBV7-8 with TRBJ2-7; the D call of TRBD2 rests on TCRdb alone, since no DNA is present to check it. The CDR3 runs to 14 residues. Germline V gives CDR1 SGHVS, CDR2 FQNEAQ. CDR3 loop: CASSTQGPSYEQYF.

This chain connects TRBV7-3 to TRBJ1-1. CDR1 is SGHTA, CDR2 FQGTGA, per germline. The CDR3 sequence is 15 residues long. CDR3 region: CASSLSRGKNTEAFF. The complete variable domain, with remaining parts taken from reference TRBV7-3 and TRBJ1-1, reads GAGVSQTPSNKVTEKGKYVELRCDPISGHTALYWYRQSLGQGPEFLIYFQGTGAADDSGLPNDRFFAVRPEGSVSTLKIQRTERGDSAVYLCASSLSRGKNTEAFFGQGTRLTVV.

This chain uses TRBV12-3 or TRBV12-4 with TRBJ2-4; the TCRdb D gene call, TRBD2, has no DNA to confirm it. This CDR3 contains 13 residues. CDR3 sequence reads: CASSRGLAGVQYF.

The rearrangement uses TRBV6-5 and TRBJ2-2; TCRdb names TRBD1, which stays unverified in the absence of DNA. The CDR3 has 14 residues. CDR1 is MNHEY, CDR2 SVGAGI, per germline. CDR3 residues: CASSWDRVSGELFF.

The rearrangement uses TRBV28 and TRBJ2-7; the TCRdb call, TRBD1, lacks DNA for checking. From germline, CDR1 is MDHEN and CDR2 SYDVKM. The length of the CDR3 is 16 residues. CDR3 sequence: CASRNQGGAGMGEQYF.

This chain uses TRBV6-1 with TRBJ1-1. This CDR3 contains 13 residues. Germline V gene sequence: CDR1 MNHNS, CDR2 SASEGT. CDR3 protein: CASSVRRNTEAFF.

The J gene is TRBJ1-1, the V gene TRBV30; TCRdb's D gene call, TRBD1, goes unchecked for lack of DNA. This CDR3 contains 13 residues. CDR1 and CDR2 (germline): GTSNPN, SVGIG (reference sequence). This CDR3 reads CAYEQPGVTEAFF.

V usage is TRBV11-2 and J usage is TRBJ1-5; no DNA is available, so the TRBD1 call from TCRdb remains unchecked. CDR1 SGHAT and CDR2 FQNNGV come from the germline V gene. CDR3 length: 14 amino acids. This CDR3 is CASSSSTGNQPQHF.

This sequence joins TRBV27 and TRBJ2-2. From germline, CDR1 is MNHEY and CDR2 SMNVEV (reference sequence). The CDR3 has 15 residues. CDR3 region: CASSLLKQFAGELFF.